This T cell receptor (beta chain) is drawn from a study of OX40 agonist ivuxolimab in advanced cancers. The CDR3 is made up of 13 amino acids. Germline V gene sequence: CDR1 GTSNPN, CDR2 SVGIG (reference sequence). V was pared by 4 bases and J by 11 bases, with 18 bases between. Clones were read by immunoSEQ multiplex PCR, and TCRdb kept only the in-frame ones, dropping some. The sample contains 70,000 to 75,000 clones, around four fifths of which appear only once. This clone showed up just a few times. The V call is TRBV30, the J call TRBJ1-5; a possible D gene is TRBD1 (5 bases). The specimen was CD4+ or CD8+ T cells sorted from blood, collected in a trial of the OX40 agonist ivuxolimab. The sequence derives from an adult with an advanced solid tumor such as melanoma, head and neck, liver or kidney cancer. In nucleotides, the CDR3 is TGTGCCTGGAACGCAGGCGGAGGGGAGGCCCAGCATTTT. It is translated as CAWNAGGGEAQHF.